This T cell receptor beta chain was retrieved from a study of CD8 T cells in Susac syndrome. Study information: The sequenced Susac syndrome patients comprised 5 or 6 with active disease and roughly eight in remission.

After extraction with the RNeasy kit, roughly 0.5 to 1 ug of the RNA was reverse transcribed using random hexamers. TCRdb reprocessed the immunoSEQ multiplex PCR reads via MiXCR and lists one record per CDR3 protein. The sample holds roughly 89,000 distinct CDR3 sequences, approximately 96% seen once. FACS enriched CD8+ TEMRA cells, while bulk CD8+ and CD4+ were negatively isolated. As for this clonotype: Its antigen is unidentified.

Study-wide findings and caveats: An acknowledgment was made by the study that its TCR sequencing and HLA analysis involved relatively few individuals. Clonal expansion was present among Susac CD8+ cells. This expansion reached its peak in TEMRA cells and in active patients.

Sequencing was performed on CD8+ T cells from PBMCs. The receptor was isolated from a human donor with Susac syndrome.

CDR3 sequence reads: CASSLLGGTSQPQHF. The DNA of the CDR3 is TGTGCCAGCAGCTTGCTGGGCGGGACTAGTCAGCCCCAGCATTTT. The chain is built from TRBV5-8 and TRBJ1-5; TRBD1 is a possible D gene (5 bases). Trimming shortened V by 1 base and J by 6 bases, and 14 bases separated the two germline ends. The CDR3 has 15 residues. Germline-derived CDR1 and CDR2 are SGHTS and YDEGEE.